Detailed here is one T cell receptor (beta chain). Its target is not known. The data derive from a study of shared clonotypes between healthy human individuals. In the study overall: Aged between 18 and 49, the donors were a couple of women and three men. Each donor contributed plates that comprised three CD4 naive, three CD4 memory, two CD8 naive and one CD8 memory.

The CDR3 contains 17 residues. Germline V gene lookup returns CDR1 MGHRA and CDR2 YSYEKL. V dropped 3 bases and J dropped 1; count of bases not matched to a gene: 11. Method: immunoSEQ multiplex PCR; TCRdb's copy keeps in-frame clones and lacks some. Counted here are some 2.1 million clones, around 93% occurring once; the ten biggest clones make up more than 1.5%. Study-wide results and caveats: All-four-donor shared clonotypes had higher generation probabilities than non-shared clonotypes did. Depth of sequencing was expected to influence donor clonotype sharing.

Only CD45RO-negative cells positively selected for CCR7 counted as naive CD8 cells, so terminally differentiated effector memory CD45RA+ cells were excluded. This chain uses TRBV4-1 with TRBJ2-7, with 8 bases matching TRBD1. Sample: naive CD8+ T cells from PBMCs. The receptor comes from a man younger than 35 in good health. Some clones in this sample may be carry-over from other donors' samples. The CDR3 region is CASSQEPLTGGSYEQYF. CDR3 nucleotides: TGCGCCAGCAGCCAGGAACCGCTTACAGGGGGTTCCTACGAGCAGTACTTC.